This TCR beta chain comes out of a study of memory CD4+ T cells and cytomegalovirus serostatus (dated by TCRdb to the late 2010s). Context from the whole study: A total of about 35 healthy Belgian adults, of whom 9 were CMV seropositive and 24 were CMV seronegative, were included in the cohort. To replicate a published TCR-based CMV serostatus classifier, the study sequenced CD4+ memory TCRbeta repertoires from a Belgian cohort whose cytomegalovirus serostatus was known.

According to the germline V gene, CDR1 reads SGHAT and CDR2 reads FQNNGV. The CDR3 sequence holds 18 residues, the cysteine and phenylalanine included. Of the read, only the CDR3 DNA is kept; its 54 bases are in frame from base 1. Trimmed from V: 5 bases; trimmed from J: 7 bases; junction bases lacking a gene match: 13. There are a few counts of this clone. The specificity of this receptor is unknown. No much larger clone is present one base from it, and per-base qualities are unavailable. The Quick-DNA Microprep Kit was used to extract genomic DNA from the sorted cells. TCRbeta DNA was amplified with the immunoSEQ hsTCRbeta kit following the manufacturer's protocol. An Illumina MiSeq instrument was used to sequence the TCRbeta libraries. The original methods were these. Removing out-of-frame sequences left roughly 2.4 million distinct TCRbeta sequences, an average of about 70,000 per individual. Each individual was scored according to the count of 150 or so previously reported CMV-associated TCRbeta sequences and the total productive distinct TCRbeta count. A beta-binomial model was reimplemented in Python, and scikit-learn random forests with default parameters were trained on data from the US cohort. Classifier performance on the Belgian cohort was reported as the median AUC with percentile confidence intervals calculated over 10,000 bootstrap iterations. TCRdb took over this immuneACCESS table, retaining in-frame rearrangements with V and J assigned. Such tables are incomplete; in checked studies, under half of the missing clones stem from an unresolved V gene, and the remainder is unexplained. From that table come the V and J calls and clone size; the DNA was used to work out D and trimming. The sample table holds about 59,000 clones, of which approximately 78% were seen once. The ten largest account for more than 0.85% of the sample.

The research as a whole found: Only CD4+CD45RO+ memory cells were sequenced, in contrast to the original study, in which naive and memory CD4+ and CD8+ populations were covered. For CMV serostatus prediction, a median bootstrapped AUC of approximately 0.95 was reached with the original framework, and a median bootstrapped AUC of roughly 0.89 was reached with a US-trained random forest. The results were interpreted as suggesting that the CMV-associated TCR signature is largely present in the CD4+ memory repertoire. A median bootstrapped AUC of almost 0.96 with a 95% CI of 0.76-1.00 was achieved on the Belgian cohort by the original-framework classifier. Of fewer than 200 previously reported CMV-associated TCRbeta sequences, some 73 appeared in the CD4+ memory repertoires, each in one to five individuals.

Single viable CD3+CD4+CD8-CD45RO+ cells were sorted as memory CD4+ T cells on a FACSAria II. CMV serostatus was determined with a Roche Elecsys assay detecting serum IgG against CMV pp150, pp28, p38 and p52. Following thawing, total CD4+ T cells were enriched through positive selection using CD4 magnetic microbeads. The samples came from a different study that was designed specifically to examine the CD4+ T cell memory repertoire. Peripheral blood mononuclear cells were isolated and cryopreserved according to standard operating procedures, and serum was stored at -80 degrees C. The staining relied on CD3-PerCP (BW264/56), CD4-APC (RPA-T4), CD45RO-PE (UCHT1) and CD8-Pacific Orange (3B5) antibodies, and Sytox blue was used to exclude non-viable cells.

The sequenced material came from memory CD4+ T cells from blood. The TCR originated in an adult in good health and CMV-seronegative. Here the chain combines TRBV11-2 and TRBJ2-3, with TRBD2 identical over 15 junction bases. The CDR3: CASSLGLAGGPSQNTQYF. The nucleotides are TGTGCCAGCAGCCTCGGACTAGCGGGAGGGCCGAGTCAGAATACGCAGTATTTT.